This TCR beta chain is drawn from a study of metastatic and nonmetastatic thyroid tumors. The overall study: Patients with malignant and benign thyroid disease provided blood and tumor or nodule tissue, whose repertoires were compared. Broader study findings: Patients with malignant thyroid tumors reportedly had significantly higher TCR beta diversity than those with benign nodules, in blood and tumor.

V lost 10 bases and J lost 8, with 14 bases in between. In germline, CDR1 is MDHEN, CDR2 SYDVKM. CDR3 length equals 11 residues. Authors' processing steps: For papillary thyroid cancer, a distant-metastasis classifier was constructed from CDR3 differences observed across clinicopathological groups. TCRdb re-called the PCR reads through MiXCR. What appears here as the V and J calls and clone size reflects TCRdb's work, not the paper's. The sample lists about 50,000 clones, 20% to 25% seen once, with 3.5% to 5% in the top ten. No patient had received any treatment before thyroid surgery. This clone was observed at least ten times. Its target is unknown. Other DNA sequences within the sample encode an identical CDR3.

The V call is TRBV28, the J call TRBJ1-2, with D unresolved. The sequence was collected from a female donor with papillary thyroid cancer or a benign thyroid nodule (not recorded which). Some clones in this sample may be carry-over from other donors' samples. Sequenced input: blood. The CDR3 loop is CATLTRGGYTF. Written as DNA, the CDR3 is TGTGCCACCCTGACTCGAGGGGGCTACACCTTC.